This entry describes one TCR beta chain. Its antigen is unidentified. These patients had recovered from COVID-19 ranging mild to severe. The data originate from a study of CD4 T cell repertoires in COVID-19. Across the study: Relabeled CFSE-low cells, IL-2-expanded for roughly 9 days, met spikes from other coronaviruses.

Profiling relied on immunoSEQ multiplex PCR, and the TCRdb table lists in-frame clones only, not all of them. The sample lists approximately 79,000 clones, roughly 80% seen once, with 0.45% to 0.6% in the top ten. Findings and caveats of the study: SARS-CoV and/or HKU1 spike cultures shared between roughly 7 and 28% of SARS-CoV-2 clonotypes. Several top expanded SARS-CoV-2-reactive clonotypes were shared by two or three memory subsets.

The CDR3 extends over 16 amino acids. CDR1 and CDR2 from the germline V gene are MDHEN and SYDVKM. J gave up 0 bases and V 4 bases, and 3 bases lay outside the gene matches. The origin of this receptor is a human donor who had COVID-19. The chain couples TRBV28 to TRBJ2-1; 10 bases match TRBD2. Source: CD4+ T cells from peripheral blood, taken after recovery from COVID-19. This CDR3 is CASSSLAGVSYNEQFF. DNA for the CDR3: TGTGCCAGCAGTTCTCTAGCGGGGGTCTCCTACAATGAGCAGTTCTTC.